What follows are 27 T cell receptor beta chains derived from one specimen sequenced in a study of identical twins. TCRdb reprocessed the 5' RACE reads with MiXCR, giving one entry per CDR3 protein. The table shows approximately 94,000 distinct CDR3 sequences, with under 7% occurring only once. The sample was memory T cells sorted from blood. These TCRs come from a woman in her forties or fifties in good health.

This clonotype appeared many times. The gene calls are TRBV27 and TRBJ1-1, with TRBD1 identical over 8 bases. The CDR3 is made up of 15 amino acids. V gave up 1 base and J gave up 1 base; unmatched junction bases: 2. Germline loops: CDR1 MNHEY, CDR2 SMNVEV (reference sequence). Here the CDR3 DNA reads TGTGCCAGCAGTTTATTCGGACAGGGGAACACTGAAGCTTTCTTT. It codes for CASSLFGQGNTEAFF.

The J gene is TRBJ2-1, the V gene TRBV6-1; 8 nucleotides align to TRBD1. The trim removed 4 bases at V and 5 bases at J, leaving 13 bases unmatched. CDR3 size: 17 residues. Germline CDR1 reads MNHNS; CDR2 reads SASEGT. For the CDR3, the DNA is TGTGCCAGCAGTGGGGATCTCCGGGGACAGGCTAACAATGAGCAGTTCTTC. Amino acids: CASSGDLRGQANNEQFF.

The V gene is TRBV5-1, the J gene TRBJ2-1; 10 bases align to TRBD2. J was trimmed by 6 bases and V by 1 base; bases with no gene match: 4. There are 15 residues in the CDR3. Germline CDR1 and CDR2: SGHRS and YFSETQ. The CDR3: CASSLTAGGGNEQFF. DNA for the CDR3: TGCGCCAGCAGCTTGACAGCGGGGGGGGGCAATGAGCAGTTCTTC.

The V and J genes are TRBV6-2 or TRBV6-3 and TRBJ2-4; 9 nucleotides match TRBD1. The germline V gene encodes CDR1 MNHEY and CDR2 SVGEGT. J was trimmed by 6 bases and V by 6 bases; bases with no gene match: 9. There are 15 residues in the CDR3. The CDR3 protein is CASRWDRVPPNIQYF. The CDR3 nucleotides read TGTGCCAGCAGATGGGACAGGGTACCCCCAAACATTCAGTACTTC.

This clonotype was found many times. The chain recombines TRBV6-1 with TRBJ1-2, with TRBD1 identical over 8 bases. The CDR3 is 14 amino acids. CDR1 is MNHNS and CDR2 is SASEGT in the germline V gene. The trim removed 6 bases at V and 3 bases at J, leaving 6 bases unmatched. CDR3 loop: CASRKMTGDYGYTF. The CDR3 region has the DNA TGTGCCAGCAGAAAGATGACAGGGGACTATGGCTACACCTTC.

This clonotype was observed many times. The chain combines TRBV27 with TRBJ2-1, with 9 bases fitting TRBD2. Germline V gene sequence: CDR1 MNHEY, CDR2 SMNVEV (reference sequence). CDR3 size: 15 residues. V dropped 2 bases and J dropped 4; count of bases not matched to a gene: 3. The chain's CDR3 is CASSLEAGGYNEQFF. In DNA form, the CDR3 reads TGTGCCAGCAGTTTAGAGGCGGGAGGGTACAATGAGCAGTTCTTC.

This clonotype has more than one count but fewer than ten. The J gene is TRBJ2-5, the V gene TRBV20-1, with D unclear. There are 11 residues in the CDR3. The germline CDR1 and CDR2 sequences are DFQATT and SNEGSKA (reference sequence). Between the trimmed V and J ends, which lost 2 bases and 6 bases, there was a span of 7 bases. CDR3 bases: TGCAGTGCTAGATCAGCCCAGACCCAGTACTTC. It translates to CSARSAQTQYF.

This clonotype was counted ten times or more. DNA of the CDR3: TGTGCCAGTCGGTCGGGCACCGGGGAGCTGTTTTTT. Translated, it gives CASRSGTGELFF. The V call is TRBV28, the J call TRBJ2-2; no clear D gene. Germline V gives CDR1 MDHEN, CDR2 SYDVKM. V gave up 9 bases and J gave up 4 bases, with 9 bases separating them. CDR3 length: 12 amino acids.

This clonotype was recorded at least ten times. This chain joins TRBV3-1 and TRBJ1-1; D is possibly TRBD1 (6 bases). Trimming removed 3 bases from V and 5 bases from J, with 16 bases in between. This CDR3 has 15 amino acids. Looked up from germline, CDR1 is LGHDT and CDR2 is YNNKEL (reference sequence). This chain's CDR3 is CASSQSDSRRTEAFF. The CDR3, as DNA: TGTGCCAGCAGCCAGTCGGACAGCAGACGGACTGAAGCTTTCTTT.

The J gene is TRBJ1-1, the V gene TRBV27; a possible D gene is TRBD1 (6 bases). CDR1 MNHEY and CDR2 SMNVEV come from the germline V gene (reference sequence). The CDR3 consists of 15 residues. The V end was cut by 3 bases, the J end by 1 base, with 12 bases between. CDR3 region: CASSFSQGGNTEAFF. The CDR3 DNA reads TGTGCCAGCAGTTTTTCACAGGGAGGGAACACTGAAGCTTTCTTT.

There are a few counts of this clonotype. The chain has TRBV2 and TRBJ2-7, with D unclear. Looked up from germline, CDR1 is SNHLY and CDR2 is FYNNEI. The CDR3 contains 12 residues. V was pared by 10 bases and J by 8 bases, with 18 bases between. Here the CDR3 reads CAITPQDSKQYF. CDR3 bases: TGTGCCATTACGCCCCAGGATTCGAAGCAGTACTTC.

This clonotype was found many times. This chain connects TRBV9 to TRBJ2-2; the D is unclear. There are 14 residues in the CDR3. With 5 bases removed from V and 4 bases from J, the gap between germline ends came to 12 bases. Germline lookup yields CDR1 SGDLS and CDR2 YYNGEE. CDR3 sequence: CASSVTTSTGELFF. The CDR3 DNA reads as TGTGCCAGCAGTGTGACGACGAGCACCGGGGAGCTGTTTTTT.

This clonotype was picked up many times. The V gene is TRBV20-1, the J gene TRBJ1-1; D gene unclear. Germline V CDR1 and CDR2: DFQATT, SNEGSKA (reference sequence). This CDR3 is built from 15 residues. The V end was cut by 3 bases, the J end by 1 base, with 15 bases between. This CDR3 is CSASKADVPNTEAFF. Written as DNA, the CDR3 is TGCAGTGCTAGTAAGGCCGACGTACCGAACACTGAAGCTTTCTTT.

The sample holds many counts of this clonotype. The genes are TRBV5-1 and TRBJ2-1; TRBD2 aligns across 10 bases. Germline assignment: CDR1 SGHRS and CDR2 YFSETQ. V trimming: 4 bases; J trimming: 6 bases; junction bases outside the gene matches: 7. The CDR3 covers 15 residues. CDR3 sequence: CASSPIAGGPNEQFF. CDR3 in DNA: TGCGCCAGCAGCCCCATAGCGGGAGGACCCAATGAGCAGTTCTTC.

Ten or more counts support this clonotype. V usage is TRBV20-1 and J usage is TRBJ2-1, with D possibly being TRBD2 (6 bases). Germline values: CDR1 DFQATT, CDR2 SNEGSKA (reference sequence). V dropped 0 bases and J dropped 7 bases, with 10 bases sitting between them. This CDR3 is built from 13 residues. The DNA for the CDR3 is TGCAGTGCTAGAGAGGGAGGACGAAATGAGCAGTTCTTC. It codes for CSAREGGRNEQFF.

This clonotype was counted at least ten times. This chain joins TRBV6-5 and TRBJ1-6; tentatively, D is TRBD1 (5 bases). Germline assignment: CDR1 MNHEY and CDR2 SVGAGI. The CDR3 covers 12 residues. With 5 bases removed from V and 10 bases from J, the gap between germline ends came to 9 bases. CDR3 coding DNA: TGTGCCAGCAGTGCAGGGCAATCACCCCTCCACTTT. Protein product: CASSAGQSPLHF.

By sample fraction, this clonotype is medium-sized. The chain is built from TRBV27 and TRBJ1-5; D is unresolved. Germline V gives CDR1 MNHEY, CDR2 SMNVEV (reference sequence). The CDR3 consists of 13 residues. V gave up 5 bases and J gave up 11 bases, with 16 bases separating them. DNA of the CDR3: TGTGCCAGCAGTGATCTGATGCGGAGAGCCCAGCATTTT. Its protein product is CASSDLMRRAQHF.

This clonotype was seen many times. CDR3 amino acids: CASSLGGASSYNEQFF. CDR3 DNA sequence: TGCGCCAGCAGCTTGGGGGGGGCTAGCTCCTACAATGAGCAGTTCTTC. The V gene is TRBV5-1, the J gene TRBJ2-1; perhaps D is TRBD1 or TRBD2 (6 bases each). CDR3 length: 16 amino acids. V was shortened by 0 bases and J by 0 bases, with 10 bases between the two germline ends. Germline-derived CDR1 and CDR2 are SGHRS and YFSETQ.

This clonotype was observed many times. This chain uses TRBV5-1 with TRBJ1-5; perhaps TRBD1 as D (6 bases). This CDR3 comprises 14 residues. The V gene lost 4 bases and the J gene lost 7 bases, with 15 bases spanning the gap. Germline assignment: CDR1 SGHRS and CDR2 YFSETQ. CDR3 DNA sequence: TGCGCCAGCAGCCCAACAGGGTACGGGCAGCCCCAGCATTTT. This gives the protein CASSPTGYGQPQHF.

This clonotype was observed many times. The rearrangement joins TRBV24-1 to TRBJ2-6; D is uncertain. The CDR3 has 15 residues. Between the trimmed V and J ends, which lost 7 bases and 0 bases, there was a span of 9 bases. Germline V gives CDR1 KGHDR, CDR2 SFDVKD. This chain's CDR3 is CATSGYGSGANVLTF. The DNA for the CDR3 is TGTGCCACCAGCGGATATGGCTCTGGGGCCAACGTCCTGACTTTC.

This clonotype was seen ten or more times. This rearrangement joins TRBV11-2 to TRBJ2-3, with 7 bases aligning to TRBD2. The CDR3 loop spans 15 amino acids. Germline CDR1 SGHAT, CDR2 FQNNGV. V lost 3 bases and J lost 3; bases outside the gene matches: 6. The CDR3 nucleotides are TGTGCCAGCAGCTTGTACACAGCGGGGACAGATACGCAGTATTTT. Its protein is CASSLYTAGTDTQYF.

This clonotype was observed many times. This chain links TRBV28 with TRBJ2-7, with 7 bases fitting TRBD2. The CDR3 totals 16 residues. Germline lookup yields CDR1 MDHEN and CDR2 SYDVKM. The V segment lost 7 bases and the J segment 2 bases; nucleotides outside the gene matches: 14. The CDR3 here is CASTGRAGLAAYEQYV. CDR3 nucleotide sequence: TGTGCCAGCACTGGCAGGGCCGGGCTAGCGGCCTACGAGCAGTACGTC.

This clonotype was counted ten times or more. This chain joins TRBV11-1 and TRBJ2-1; D tentatively reads TRBD1 or TRBD2 (6 bases each). CDR3 length: 13 residues. V was cut by 1 base and J by 9 bases, with 10 bases left in between. Per germline, CDR1 SGHAT and CDR2 FQDESV (reference sequence). The CDR3, as DNA: TGTGCCAGCAGCTTAGAGGGGGGATTTGAGCAGTTCTTC. Residues: CASSLEGGFEQFF.

This clonotype was seen many times. V and J are TRBV11-2 and TRBJ2-7; TRBD2 matches 7 bases. Losses at the gene ends were 2 bases for V and 3 bases for J; bases not matched to a gene: 4. There are 14 residues in the CDR3. Per germline, CDR1 SGHAT and CDR2 FQNNGV. Here the CDR3 reads CASSLFGGGYEQYV. The DNA for the CDR3 is TGTGCCAGCAGCTTATTTGGGGGGGGCTACGAGCAGTACGTC.

This clonotype has just a few counts. CDR3 in DNA: TGTGCCAGCAGCTTATACGACGGATCTGAAAAACTGTTTTTT. Amino acids: CASSLYDGSEKLFF. The chain links TRBV7-8 to TRBJ1-4; unclear D gene. Germline CDR1 SGHVS, CDR2 FQNEAQ. The CDR3 extends over 14 amino acids. V lost 2 bases, J lost 7 bases, and 11 bases lay in between.

This clonotype came up many times. The chain employs TRBV12-3 or TRBV12-4 and TRBJ1-2, with 7 bases matching TRBD1. The V gene end was trimmed by 5 bases and the J gene end by 4 bases; junction bases not matched to a gene: 4. This CDR3 spans 13 amino acids. The CDR3 DNA is TGTGCCAGCAGTAAAACAGGGGTCTATGGCTACACCTTC. Translating gives CASSKTGVYGYTF.

J is TRBJ2-3 and V is TRBV12-3 or TRBV12-4, with TRBD2 as a possible D gene (5 bases). With 6 bases removed from V and 8 bases from J, the gap between germline ends came to 15 bases. The CDR3 runs 13 residues. DNA for the CDR3: TGTGCCAGCAGCCCCGGGGTGGTGGTTACGCAGTATTTT. This encodes CASSPGVVVTQYF.